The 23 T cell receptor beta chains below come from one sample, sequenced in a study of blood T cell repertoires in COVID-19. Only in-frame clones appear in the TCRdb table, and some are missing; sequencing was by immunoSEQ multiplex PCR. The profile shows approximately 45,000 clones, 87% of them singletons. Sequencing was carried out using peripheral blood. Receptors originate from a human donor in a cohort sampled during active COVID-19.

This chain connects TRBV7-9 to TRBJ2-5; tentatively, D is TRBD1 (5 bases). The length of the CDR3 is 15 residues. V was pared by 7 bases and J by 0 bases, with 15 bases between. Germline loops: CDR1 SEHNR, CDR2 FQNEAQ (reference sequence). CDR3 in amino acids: CASTIPTVDQETQYF. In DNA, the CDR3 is TGTGCCAGCACCATCCCGACAGTAGACCAAGAGACCCAGTACTTC.

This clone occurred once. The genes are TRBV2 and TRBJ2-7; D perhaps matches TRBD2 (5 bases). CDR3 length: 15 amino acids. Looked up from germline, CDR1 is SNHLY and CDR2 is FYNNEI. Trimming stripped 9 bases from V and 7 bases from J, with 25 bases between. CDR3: CASLRGLAASREQYF. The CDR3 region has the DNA TGTGCCAGTCTGCGAGGGCTAGCCGCCTCGAGGGAGCAGTACTTC.

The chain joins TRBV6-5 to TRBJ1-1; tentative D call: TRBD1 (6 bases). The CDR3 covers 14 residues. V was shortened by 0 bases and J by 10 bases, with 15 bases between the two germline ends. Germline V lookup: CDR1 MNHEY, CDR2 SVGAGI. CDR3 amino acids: CASSYSSRGVGAFF. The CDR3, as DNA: TGTGCCAGCAGTTACTCGAGCAGGGGCGTGGGAGCTTTCTTT.

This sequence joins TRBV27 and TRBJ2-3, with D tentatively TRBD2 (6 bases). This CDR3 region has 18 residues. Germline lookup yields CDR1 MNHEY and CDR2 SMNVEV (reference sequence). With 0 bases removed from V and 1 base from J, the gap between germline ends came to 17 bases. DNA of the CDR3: TGTGCCAGCAGTTTATCGTCGGGGGTTGGAAGGCGCACAGATACGCAGTATTTT. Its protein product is CASSLSSGVGRRTDTQYF.

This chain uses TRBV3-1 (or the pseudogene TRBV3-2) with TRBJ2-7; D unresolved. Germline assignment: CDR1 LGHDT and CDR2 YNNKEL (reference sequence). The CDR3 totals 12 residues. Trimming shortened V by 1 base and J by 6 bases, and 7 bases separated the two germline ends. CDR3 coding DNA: TGTGCCAGCAGCCAAGGTTACTCCGAGCAGTACTTC. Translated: CASSQGYSEQYF.

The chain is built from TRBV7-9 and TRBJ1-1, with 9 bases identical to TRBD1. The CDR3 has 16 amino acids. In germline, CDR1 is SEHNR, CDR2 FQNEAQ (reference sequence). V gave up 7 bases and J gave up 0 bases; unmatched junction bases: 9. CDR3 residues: CASTVRTGVMNTEAFF. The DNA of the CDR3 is TGTGCCAGCACGGTCAGGACAGGGGTAATGAACACTGAAGCTTTCTTT.

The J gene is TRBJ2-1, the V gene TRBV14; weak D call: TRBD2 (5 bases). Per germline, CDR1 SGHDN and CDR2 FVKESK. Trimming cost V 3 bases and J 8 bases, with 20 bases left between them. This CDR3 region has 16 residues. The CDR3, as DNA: TGTGCCAGCAGCCAGGTACTAGTTGGGATGTACGATGAGCAGTTCTTC. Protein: CASSQVLVGMYDEQFF.

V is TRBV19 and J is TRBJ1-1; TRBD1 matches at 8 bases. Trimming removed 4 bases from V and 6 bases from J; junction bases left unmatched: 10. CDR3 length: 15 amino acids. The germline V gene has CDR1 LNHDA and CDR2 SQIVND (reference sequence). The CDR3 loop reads CASSTSPGGRSEAFF. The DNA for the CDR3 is TGTGCCAGTAGTACCTCTCCAGGGGGCCGGTCTGAAGCTTTCTTT.

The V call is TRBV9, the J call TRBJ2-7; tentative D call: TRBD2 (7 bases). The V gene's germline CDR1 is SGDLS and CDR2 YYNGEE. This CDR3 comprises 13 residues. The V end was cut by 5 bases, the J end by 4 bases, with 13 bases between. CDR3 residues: CASSSGGRYEQYF. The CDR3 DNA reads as TGTGCCAGCAGTTCGGGGGGCCGGTACGAGCAGTACTTC.

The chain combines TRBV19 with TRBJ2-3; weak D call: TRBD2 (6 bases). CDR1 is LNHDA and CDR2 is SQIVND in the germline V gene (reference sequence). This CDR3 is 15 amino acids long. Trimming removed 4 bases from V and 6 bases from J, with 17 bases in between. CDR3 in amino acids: CASSTRDSARDTQYF. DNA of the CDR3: TGTGCCAGTAGTACGAGGGACTCAGCGAGGGATACGCAGTATTTT. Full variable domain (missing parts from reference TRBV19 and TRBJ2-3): DGGITQSPKYLFRKEGQNVTLSCEQNLNHDAMYWYRQDPGQGLRLIYYSQIVNDFQKGDIAEGYSVSREKKESFPLTVTSAQKNPTAFYLCASSTRDSARDTQYFGPGTRLTVL.

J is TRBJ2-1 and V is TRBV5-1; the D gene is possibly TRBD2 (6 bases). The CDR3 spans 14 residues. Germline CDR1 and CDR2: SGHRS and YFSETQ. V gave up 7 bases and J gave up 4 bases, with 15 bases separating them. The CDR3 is CASPGGVSYNEQFF. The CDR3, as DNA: TGCGCCAGCCCAGGAGGGGTTTCGTACAATGAGCAGTTCTTC.

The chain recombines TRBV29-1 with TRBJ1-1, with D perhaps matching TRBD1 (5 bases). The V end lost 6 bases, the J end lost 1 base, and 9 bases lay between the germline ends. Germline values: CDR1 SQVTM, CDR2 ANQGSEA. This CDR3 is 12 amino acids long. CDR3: CSVGGWNTEAFF. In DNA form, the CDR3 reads TGCAGCGTCGGGGGTTGGAACACTGAAGCTTTCTTT.

CDR3 coding DNA: TGTGCCAGCAGCCCTTCGGGGCGGGAGGACTACGAGCAGTACTTC. Translation: CASSPSGREDYEQYF. The V and J genes are TRBV9 and TRBJ2-7; 8 nucleotides agree with TRBD2. Trimming at V came to 4 bases and at J to 3 bases, leaving 9 bases not matched to a gene. In germline, CDR1 is SGDLS, CDR2 YYNGEE. This CDR3 has 15 residues. The whole variable domain, remainder taken from reference TRBV9 and TRBJ2-7, is DSGVTQTPKHLITATGQRVTLRCSPRSGDLSVYWYQQSLDQGLQFLIQYYNGEERAKGNILERFSAQQFPDLHSELNLSSLELGDSALYFCASSPSGREDYEQYFGPGTRLTVT.

CDR3 DNA: TGTGCCAGCAGCCCGGCGGGGACCTTGGCTGGCAATGAGCAGTTCTTC. Amino acids: CASSPAGTLAGNEQFF. The chain has TRBV3-1 (or the pseudogene TRBV3-2) and TRBJ2-1, with a tentative D call TRBD2 (6 bases). The CDR3 has 16 amino acids. Germline V CDR1 and CDR2: LGHDT, YNNKEL (reference sequence). Trimming left V 4 bases short and J 6 bases short, with 19 bases between.

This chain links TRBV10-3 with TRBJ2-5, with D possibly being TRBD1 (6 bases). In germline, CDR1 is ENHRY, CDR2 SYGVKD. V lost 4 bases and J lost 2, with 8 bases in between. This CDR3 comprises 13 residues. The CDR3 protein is CAISVDRQETQYF. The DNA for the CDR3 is TGTGCCATCAGTGTAGACAGGCAAGAGACCCAGTACTTC.

The CDR3 bases are TGTGCCACCAGCAGAGGGGCTAGCGGGAGACGGGAGACCCAGTACTTC. This gives the protein CATSRGASGRRETQYF. V is TRBV15 and J is TRBJ2-5, with 10 bases lining up with TRBD2. This CDR3 is built from 16 residues. J lost 5 bases, V lost 1 base, and 7 bases had no gene match. The germline CDR1 and CDR2 sequences are LNHNV and YYDKDF (reference sequence).

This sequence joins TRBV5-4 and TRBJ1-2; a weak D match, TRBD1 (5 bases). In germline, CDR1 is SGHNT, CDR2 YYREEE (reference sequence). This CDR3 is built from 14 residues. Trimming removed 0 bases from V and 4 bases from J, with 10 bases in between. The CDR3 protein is CASSLDQGGYGYTF. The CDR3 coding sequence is TGTGCCAGCAGCTTGGATCAGGGCGGCTATGGCTACACCTTC.

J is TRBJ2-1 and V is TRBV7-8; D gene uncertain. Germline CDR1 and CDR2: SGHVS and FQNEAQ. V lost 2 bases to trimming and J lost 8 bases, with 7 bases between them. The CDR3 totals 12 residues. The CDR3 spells CASSLIADEQFF. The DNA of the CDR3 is TGTGCCAGCAGCTTAATCGCGGATGAGCAGTTCTTC.

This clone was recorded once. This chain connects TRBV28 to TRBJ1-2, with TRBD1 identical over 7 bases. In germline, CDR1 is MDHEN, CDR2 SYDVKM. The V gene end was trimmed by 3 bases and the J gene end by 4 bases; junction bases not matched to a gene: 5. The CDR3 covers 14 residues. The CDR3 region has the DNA TGTGCCAGCAGTTTGCCGGACAGGCCCTATGGCTACACCTTC. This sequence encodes CASSLPDRPYGYTF.

The CDR3: CASSIARGTGELFF. Here the CDR3 DNA reads TGTGCCAGTAGTATAGCCAGGGGTACCGGGGAGCTGTTTTTT. The V and J genes are TRBV19 and TRBJ2-2; TRBD1 is a possible D gene (6 bases). There are 14 residues in the CDR3. V was cut by 1 base and J by 5 bases, with 8 bases left in between. The germline gives CDR1 LNHDA, CDR2 SQIVND (reference sequence).

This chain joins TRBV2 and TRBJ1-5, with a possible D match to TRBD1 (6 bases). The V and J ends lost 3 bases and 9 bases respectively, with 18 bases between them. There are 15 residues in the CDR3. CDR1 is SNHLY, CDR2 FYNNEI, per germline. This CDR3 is CASSELGRGVWPQHF. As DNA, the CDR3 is TGTGCCAGCAGTGAGCTGGGCAGGGGCGTTTGGCCCCAGCATTTT. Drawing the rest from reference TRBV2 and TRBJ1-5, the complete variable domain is EPEVTQTPSHQVTQMGQEVILRCVPISNHLYFYWYRQILGQKVEFLVSFYNNEISEKSEIFDDQFSVERPDGSNFTLKIRSTKLEDSAMYFCASSELGRGVWPQHFGDGTRLSIL.

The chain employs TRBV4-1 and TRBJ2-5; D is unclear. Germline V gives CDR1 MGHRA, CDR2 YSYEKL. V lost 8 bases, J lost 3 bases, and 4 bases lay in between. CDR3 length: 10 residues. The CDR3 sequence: CASGEETQYF. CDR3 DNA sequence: TGCGCCAGCGGAGAAGAGACCCAGTACTTC.

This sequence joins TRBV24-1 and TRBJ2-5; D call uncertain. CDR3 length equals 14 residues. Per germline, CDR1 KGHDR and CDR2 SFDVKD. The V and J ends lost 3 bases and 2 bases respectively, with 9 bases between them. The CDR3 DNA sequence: TGTGCCACCAGTGATCCACAAGTTCAAGAGACCCAGTACTTC. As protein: CATSDPQVQETQYF.